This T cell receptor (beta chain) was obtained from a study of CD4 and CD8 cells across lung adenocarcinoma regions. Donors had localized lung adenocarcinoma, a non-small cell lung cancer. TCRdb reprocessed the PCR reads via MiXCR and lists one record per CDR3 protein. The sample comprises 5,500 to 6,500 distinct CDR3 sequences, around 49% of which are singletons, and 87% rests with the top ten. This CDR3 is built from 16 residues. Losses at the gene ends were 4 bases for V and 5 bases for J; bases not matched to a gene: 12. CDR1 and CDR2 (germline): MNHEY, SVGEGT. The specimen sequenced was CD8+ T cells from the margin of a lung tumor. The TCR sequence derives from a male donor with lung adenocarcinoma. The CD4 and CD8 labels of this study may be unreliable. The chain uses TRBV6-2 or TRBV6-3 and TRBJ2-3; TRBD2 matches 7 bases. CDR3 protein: CASSLPAGRGVDTQYF. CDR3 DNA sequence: TGTGCCAGCAGTTTACCAGCGGGAAGGGGTGTAGATACGCAGTATTTT.